This T cell receptor (beta chain) was captured in a study of T cell repertoires in cytomegalovirus infection. TCRdb fed the reads into MiXCR, producing one record per CDR3 protein. The sample includes some 230,000 distinct CDR3 sequences, over 20% of them seen just once. The CDR3 is made up of 13 amino acids. The germline V gene has CDR1 DFQATT and CDR2 SNEGSKA (reference sequence). V lost 1 base to trimming and J lost 6 bases, with 12 bases between them. The source material was CD8+ T cells from PBMCs. The source is a human donor in good health (CMV status not recorded). Some clones in this sample may be carry-over from other donors' samples. The chain carries TRBV20-1 and TRBJ1-1; D unresolved. CDR3 DNA sequence: TGCAGTGCTAGAGGGCCCGGGAGGGCTGAAGCTTTCTTT. It specifies CSARGPGRAEAFF.